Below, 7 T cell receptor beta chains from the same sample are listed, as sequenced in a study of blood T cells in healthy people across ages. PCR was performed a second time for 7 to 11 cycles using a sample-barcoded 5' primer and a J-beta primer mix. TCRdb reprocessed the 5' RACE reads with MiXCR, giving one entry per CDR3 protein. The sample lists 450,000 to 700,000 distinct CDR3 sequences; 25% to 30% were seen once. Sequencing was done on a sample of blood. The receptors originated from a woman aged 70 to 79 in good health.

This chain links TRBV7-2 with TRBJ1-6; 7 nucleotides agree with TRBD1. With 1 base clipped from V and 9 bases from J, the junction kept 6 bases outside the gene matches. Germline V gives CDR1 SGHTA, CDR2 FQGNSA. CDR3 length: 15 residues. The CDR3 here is CASSLGQGSTSPLHF. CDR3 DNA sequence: TGTGCCAGCAGCTTAGGACAGGGAAGTACTTCACCCCTCCACTTT.

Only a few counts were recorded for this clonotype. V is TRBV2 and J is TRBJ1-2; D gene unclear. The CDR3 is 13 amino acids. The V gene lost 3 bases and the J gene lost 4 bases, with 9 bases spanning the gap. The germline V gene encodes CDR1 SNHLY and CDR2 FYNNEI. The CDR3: CASSETTTYGYTF. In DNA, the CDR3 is TGTGCCAGCAGTGAGACGACGACCTATGGCTACACCTTC.

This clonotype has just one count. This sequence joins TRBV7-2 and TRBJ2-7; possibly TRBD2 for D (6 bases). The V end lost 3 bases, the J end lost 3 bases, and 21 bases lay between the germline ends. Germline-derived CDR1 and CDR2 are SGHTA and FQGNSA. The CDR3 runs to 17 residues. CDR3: CASSFAHSGVLSYEQYF. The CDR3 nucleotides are TGTGCCAGCAGCTTTGCACACTCGGGGGTGCTAAGCTACGAGCAGTACTTC.

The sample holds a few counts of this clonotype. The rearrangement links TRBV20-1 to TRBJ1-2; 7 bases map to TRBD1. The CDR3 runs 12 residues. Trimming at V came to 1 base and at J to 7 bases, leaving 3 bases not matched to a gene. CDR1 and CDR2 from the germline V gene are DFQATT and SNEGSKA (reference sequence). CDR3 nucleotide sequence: TGCAGTGCTAGAGGACAGGGCGCTGGCTACACCTTC. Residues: CSARGQGAGYTF.

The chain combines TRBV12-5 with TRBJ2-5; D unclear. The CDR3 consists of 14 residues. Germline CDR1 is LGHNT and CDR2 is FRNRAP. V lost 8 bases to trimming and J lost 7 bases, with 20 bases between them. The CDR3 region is CASPIRPEEGTQYF. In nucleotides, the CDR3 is TGTGCTAGTCCCATCCGACCAGAAGAAGGGACCCAGTACTTC.

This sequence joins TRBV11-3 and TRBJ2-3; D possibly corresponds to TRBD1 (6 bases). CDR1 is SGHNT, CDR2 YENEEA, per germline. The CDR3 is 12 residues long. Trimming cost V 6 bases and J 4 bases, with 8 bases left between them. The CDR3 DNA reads TGTGCCAGCAGAAAGGGGGCAGATACGCAGTATTTT. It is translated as CASRKGADTQYF.

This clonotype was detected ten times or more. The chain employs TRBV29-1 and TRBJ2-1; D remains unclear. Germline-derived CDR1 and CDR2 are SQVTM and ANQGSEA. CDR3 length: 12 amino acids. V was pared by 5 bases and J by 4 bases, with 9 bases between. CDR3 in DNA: TGCAGCGTTCGGGCGGCTTACAATGAGCAGTTCTTC. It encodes CSVRAAYNEQFF.